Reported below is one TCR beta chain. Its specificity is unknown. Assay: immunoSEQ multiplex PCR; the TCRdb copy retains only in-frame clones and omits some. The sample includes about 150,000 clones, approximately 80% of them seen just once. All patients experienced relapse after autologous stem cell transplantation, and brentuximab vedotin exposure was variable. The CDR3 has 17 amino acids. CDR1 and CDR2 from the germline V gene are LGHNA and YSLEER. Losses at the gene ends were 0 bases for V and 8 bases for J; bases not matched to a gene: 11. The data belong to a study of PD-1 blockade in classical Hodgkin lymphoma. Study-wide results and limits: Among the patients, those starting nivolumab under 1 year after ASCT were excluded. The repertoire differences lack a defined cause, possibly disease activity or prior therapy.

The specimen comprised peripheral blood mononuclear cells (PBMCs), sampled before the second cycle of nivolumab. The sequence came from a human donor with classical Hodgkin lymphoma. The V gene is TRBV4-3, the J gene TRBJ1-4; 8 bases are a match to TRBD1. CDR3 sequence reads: CASSQDWQGAGGEKLFF. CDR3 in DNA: TGCGCCAGCAGCCAAGATTGGCAGGGGGCAGGAGGGGAAAAACTGTTTTTT.